This T cell receptor beta chain was sequenced during a study of regulatory dendritic cells for organ transplantation. Study outcomes and limitations: Among resting subsets, memory CD8+ cells contained the most alloreactive clonotypes. Memory CD8+ T cells were the most oligoclonal; naive cells were highly diverse. The authors noted considerable between-person heterogeneity in alloreactive memory CD8+ cells.

Naive CD45RA+ and memory CD45RO+ CD4+ or CD8+ T cells were FACS-sorted. V shed 8 bases, J shed 1 base, and the junction held 9 bases outside the gene matches. The CDR3 loop spans 16 amino acids. CDR1 and CDR2 from the germline V gene are MNHEY and SMNVEV (reference sequence). Points on this clone: The antigen is unknown.

Profiled with immunoSEQ multiplex PCR; TCRdb holds only in-frame clones, not every one. The sample consists of 25,000 to 35,000 clones, approximately 82% of them appearing once. The TCR comes from a human donor in good health. The chain carries TRBV27 and TRBJ1-2; 11 bases align to TRBD1. Sample: naive CD4+ T cells from blood. Specified subset: CD45RA+ naive T cells. The DNA of the CDR3 is TGTGCCAGCCAAGGAAGGACAGGGGGCATTAACTATGGCTACACCTTC. Translating gives CASQGRTGGINYGYTF.